This TCR beta chain was observed in a study of post-analysis software for immune sequencing data. Built from TCR beta cDNA, the libraries had unique molecular identifiers in them. TCRdb used MiXCR to reprocess the PCR reads, holding one entry per CDR3 protein. The data show approximately 770,000 distinct CDR3 sequences, with about 43% seen just once and roughly 4.9% held by the top ten. Study-wide results and caveats: With TRBV5-6, TRBV5-1 and TRBV20-1 included, roughly five TRBV segments were more frequent in patients than in controls.

V lost 1 base and J lost 2, with 10 bases in between. The CDR3 covers 15 residues. Germline CDR1 reads SGHTA; CDR2 reads FQGNSA. As regards this clonotype: Its specificity is unknown.

Sequenced: blood. The chain joins TRBV7-2 to TRBJ2-3; no firm D call. The sequence was collected from a girl between 10 and 17 years old with multiple sclerosis. CDR3 DNA: TGTGCCAGCAGCTTAGGAAGGGCCTACACAGATACGCAGTATTTT. Translation: CASSLGRAYTDTQYF.